This T cell receptor (beta chain) emerged from a study of blood T cell repertoires in COVID-19. Study-level information: Samples representing acute and convalescent COVID-19 were sourced from the United States, Italy and Spain.

As processed by the authors: The assay estimated nucleated cells by amplifying reference gene primers. Sequencing used immunoSEQ multiplex PCR; TCRdb keeps in-frame clones, though not all of them. V and J calls and clone size are given by that table; D and trimming were obtained from the DNA. The top ten hold about 3% of the sample, which has roughly 200,000 clones, about 77% seen once. V shed 6 bases and J 0 bases; nucleotides not matched to a gene: 3. This CDR3 has 14 residues. Germline loops: CDR1 SGDLS, CDR2 YYNGEE. This clonotype was sampled from a woman over 75 with active or convalescent COVID-19. The chain is built from TRBV9 and TRBJ2-3; 8 bases are a match to TRBD2. Sequences were obtained from peripheral blood. CDR3 sequence (DNA): TGTGCCAGCACACTAGCGGCTAGCACAGATACGCAGTATTTT. Protein: CASTLAASTDTQYF.